This T cell receptor (beta chain) was observed in a study of shared clonotypes between healthy human individuals. At the level of the study: Each donor had three CD4 naive, three CD4 memory, two CD8 naive and one CD8 memory plate.

Concerning this clone: Antigen unknown.

Whole-study findings and limits: A limitation of the genetic and exposure-history diversity represented arose from few donors. Among the subsets, naive ones generally showed larger estimated richness than memory ones. The rarefaction results pointed to incomplete sorted-subset sequencing despite large depth.

CDR3 length: 14 residues. The germline V gene encodes CDR1 SGHTA and CDR2 FQGNSA. V lost 6 bases to trimming and J lost 0 bases, with 12 bases between them. TCRdb's table, derived via immunoSEQ multiplex PCR, lists solely in-frame clones and lacks some. The sample records some 1,600,000 clones, approximately 98% being singletons. The J gene is TRBJ2-7, the V gene TRBV7-2; D possibly corresponds to TRBD2 (6 bases). The receptor comes from a man aged 30 to 45 in good health. Input material: naive CD4+ T cells sorted from blood. The subset is: CD45RA+ positively selected. The DNA for the CDR3 is TGTGCCAGCAGAGTTAGCGGATCCTCCTACGAGCAGTACTTC. This codes for CASRVSGSSYEQYF.